Below are 31 T cell receptor beta chains sequenced from a single sample in a study of T cells after yellow fever vaccination. TCRdb reprocessed the 5' RACE reads via MiXCR and lists one record per CDR3 protein. Here the sample spans 250,000 to 300,000 distinct CDR3 sequences, 5.2% being singletons. The specimen comprised CD4+ T cells sorted from PBMCs, sampled on the day of the yellow fever booster vaccination. These TCRs come from a man aged 18 to 30 who received the YFV17D yellow fever vaccine.

The gene calls are TRBV20-1 and TRBJ1-5; 8 positions match TRBD1. V lost 5 bases to trimming and J lost 0 bases; unmatched junction nucleotides: 6. The V gene's germline CDR1 is DFQATT and CDR2 SNEGSKA (reference sequence). There are 15 residues in the CDR3. The CDR3, as DNA: TGCAGTGCTCACGGGACAGGTTATAGCAATCAGCCCCAGCATTTT. Amino acid sequence: CSAHGTGYSNQPQHF.

This sequence joins TRBV10-3 and TRBJ2-5; the D gene is possibly TRBD1 (6 bases). The CDR3 loop spans 12 amino acids. The V and J ends lost 6 bases and 4 bases respectively, with 9 bases between them. Germline loops: CDR1 ENHRY, CDR2 SYGVKD. As DNA, the CDR3 is TGTGCCATCAGCTCCAGGGGAGAGACCCAGTACTTC. The encoded protein is CAISSRGETQYF.

This rearrangement joins TRBV7-2 to TRBJ2-1, with D unclear. Trimming stripped 7 bases from V and 5 bases from J, with 9 bases between. Germline V gene lookup returns CDR1 SGHTA and CDR2 FQGNSA. The CDR3 runs 12 residues. The CDR3 here is CASIEVDNEQFF. The DNA for the CDR3 is TGTGCCAGCATCGAAGTAGACAATGAGCAGTTCTTC.

The rearrangement joins TRBV14 to TRBJ2-6; D is undetermined. V lost 1 base and J lost 2, with 12 bases in between. There are 17 residues in the CDR3. Germline V gives CDR1 SGHDN, CDR2 FVKESK. CDR3 amino acids: CASSQVWGVPGANVLTF. In DNA, the CDR3 is TGTGCCAGCAGCCAAGTGTGGGGTGTTCCTGGGGCCAACGTCCTGACTTTC. Full variable domain (missing parts from reference TRBV14 and TRBJ2-6): EAGVTQFPSHSVIEKGQTVTLRCDPISGHDNLYWYRRVMGKEIKFLLHFVKESKQDESGMPNNRFLAERTGGTYSTLKVQPAELEDSGVYFCASSQVWGVPGANVLTFGAGSRLTVL.

This clonotype occurred many times. This chain uses TRBV3-1 with TRBJ2-1; TRBD2 agrees at 13 bases. CDR1 is LGHDT, CDR2 YNNKEL, per germline (reference sequence). V shed 1 base and J 8 bases; nucleotides not matched to a gene: 2. This CDR3 has 15 residues. As DNA, the CDR3 is TGTGCCAGCAGCCAAGGACTAGCGGGGGGCGATGAGCAGTTCTTC. Amino acid sequence: CASSQGLAGGDEQFF.

This clonotype came up a few times. The chain joins TRBV18 to TRBJ2-7; tentative D call: TRBD2 (5 bases). The CDR3 sequence is 14 residues long. Germline lookup yields CDR1 KGHSH and CDR2 LQKENI. Between the trimmed V and J ends, which lost 2 bases and 3 bases, there was a span of 11 bases. The CDR3 spells CASSPGERNYEQYV. CDR3 DNA: TGTGCCAGCTCACCAGGGGAGCGGAACTACGAGCAGTACGTC.

The chain is built from TRBV11-2 and TRBJ2-3; no clear D gene. Germline V gives CDR1 SGHAT, CDR2 FQNNGV. The CDR3 spans 13 residues. V gave up 5 bases and J gave up 5 bases, with 11 bases separating them. The CDR3 DNA follows: TGTGCCAGCAGCCGACTCCTCAGAGATACGCAGTATTTT. Translating gives CASSRLLRDTQYF.

This clonotype was counted between two and nine times. The rearrangement uses TRBV5-4 and TRBJ2-3, with D hard to call. Germline CDR1 reads SGHNT; CDR2 reads YYREEE (reference sequence). V was clipped by 0 bases and J by 3 bases, with 8 bases between them. This CDR3 comprises 14 residues. This CDR3 reads CASSLGKATDTQYF. The CDR3 DNA sequence: TGTGCCAGCAGCTTGGGTAAGGCGACAGATACGCAGTATTTT. Combining the CDR3 with reference TRBV5-4 and TRBJ2-3 gives the whole variable domain ETGVTQSPTHLIKTRGQQVTLRCSSQSGHNTVSWYQQALGQGPQFIFQYYREEENGRGNFPPRFSGLQFPNYSSELNVNALELDDSALYLCASSLGKATDTQYFGPGTRLTVL.

This chain uses TRBV20-1 with TRBJ2-7; 7 bases are a match to TRBD1. Germline V gene lookup returns CDR1 DFQATT and CDR2 SNEGSKA (reference sequence). The CDR3 is 14 residues long. J lost 2 bases, V lost 3 bases, and 7 bases had no gene match. The DNA of the CDR3 is TGCAGTGCTAGTTATGGGACAGCAACCTACGAGCAGTACTTC. This encodes CSASYGTATYEQYF.

Ten or more counts support this clonotype. V usage is TRBV29-1 and J usage is TRBJ2-2, with D unclear. The germline V gene encodes CDR1 SQVTM and CDR2 ANQGSEA. V was shortened by 4 bases and J by 4 bases, with 13 bases between the two germline ends. The length of the CDR3 is 14 residues. The CDR3 spells CSVGNSGITGELFF. The DNA of the CDR3 is TGCAGCGTTGGCAACTCGGGCATCACCGGGGAGCTGTTTTTT.

This clonotype was recorded a few times. This sequence joins TRBV7-3 and TRBJ2-1, with 12 nucleotides matching TRBD2. Trimming at V came to 5 bases and at J to 3 bases, leaving 8 bases not matched to a gene. Germline assignment: CDR1 SGHTA and CDR2 FQGTGA. This CDR3 is built from 17 residues. DNA of the CDR3: TGTGCCAGCAGCAAACTAGCGGGGGGCCAGAACTACAATGAGCAGTTCTTC. This encodes CASSKLAGGQNYNEQFF. The full variable domain, completed using reference TRBV7-3 and TRBJ2-1, is GAGVSQTPSNKVTEKGKYVELRCDPISGHTALYWYRQSLGQGPEFLIYFQGTGAADDSGLPNDRFFAVRPEGSVSTLKIQRTERGDSAVYLCASSKLAGGQNYNEQFFGPGTRLTVL.

This clonotype was recorded a few times. The chain links TRBV5-4 to TRBJ2-3; 13 bases are shared with TRBD2. The CDR3 is 15 amino acids. With 4 bases clipped from V and 6 bases from J, the junction kept 5 bases outside the gene matches. Germline V gene sequence: CDR1 SGHNT, CDR2 YYREEE (reference sequence). The CDR3 spells CASSPTSGGGDTQYF. The CDR3 nucleotides read TGTGCCAGCAGCCCCACTAGCGGGGGGGGCGATACGCAGTATTTT.

The V call is TRBV5-1, the J call TRBJ2-2; D may correspond to TRBD1 or TRBD2 (6 bases each). Looked up from germline, CDR1 is SGHRS and CDR2 is YFSETQ. Trimming shortened V by 0 bases and J by 6 bases, and 15 bases separated the two germline ends. The CDR3 is 16 amino acids. The CDR3 nucleotides are TGCGCCAGCAGCTTGGATCCGGGGGCGGGCCCCGGGGAGCTGTTTTTT. Translation gives CASSLDPGAGPGELFF.

This clonotype was seen a handful of times. The rearrangement joins TRBV7-2 to TRBJ2-6, with unresolved D. Germline loops: CDR1 SGHTA, CDR2 FQGNSA. V was pared by 5 bases and J by 2 bases, with 16 bases between. The CDR3 totals 17 residues. CDR3 residues: CASSAHTVAAGANVLTF. The CDR3 DNA follows: TGTGCCAGCAGCGCACATACCGTAGCAGCTGGGGCCAACGTCCTGACTTTC.

The chain uses TRBV5-4 and TRBJ2-7; 7 bases line up with TRBD1. The CDR3 contains 12 residues. With 4 bases clipped from V and 6 bases from J, the junction kept 4 bases outside the gene matches. Germline-derived CDR1 and CDR2 are SGHNT and YYREEE (reference sequence). CDR3 sequence (DNA): TGTGCCAGCAGCGTGGACAGGCGCGAGCAGTACGTC. Amino acids: CASSVDRREQYV.

V and J are TRBV4-1 and TRBJ1-2; unclear D gene. Germline CDR1 is MGHRA and CDR2 is YSYEKL. The CDR3 runs 15 residues. Trimming pared 0 bases from V and 7 bases from J, leaving 15 bases between. DNA for the CDR3: TGCGCCAGCAGCCAAGAGTGGTCAGGAGGTAGTGGCTACACCTTC. This codes for CASSQEWSGGSGYTF.

This clonotype has a handful of counts. V and J are TRBV7-2 and TRBJ2-3; the D gene is possibly TRBD1 (6 bases). The CDR3 consists of 14 residues. CDR1 and CDR2 from the germline V gene are SGHTA and FQGNSA. Deletions cut 0 bases from V and 9 bases from J, with 13 bases between. CDR3 residues: CASSLAQGRGTQYF. Here the CDR3 DNA reads TGTGCCAGCAGCTTAGCGCAGGGCAGGGGAACGCAGTATTTT.

This clonotype came up many times. In nucleotides, the CDR3 is TGTGCCATCAGTGAGTCCATTGTGCTAGCAGTTGGCGGGGAGCTGTTTTTT. It encodes CAISESIVLAVGGELFF. The genes are TRBV10-3 and TRBJ2-2, with D possibly being TRBD2 (5 bases). V lost 0 bases to trimming and J lost 7 bases, with 18 bases between them. The CDR3 has 17 residues. Germline V gives CDR1 ENHRY, CDR2 SYGVKD.

Only a few counts were recorded for this clonotype. This chain connects TRBV18 to TRBJ2-1, with 8 bases lining up with TRBD2. The ends lost 2 bases at V and 5 bases at J; junction bases unmatched: 5. Germline V lookup: CDR1 KGHSH, CDR2 LQKENI. The CDR3 extends over 15 amino acids. CDR3 amino acids: CASSPRSGGDNEQFF. The CDR3 region has the DNA TGTGCCAGCTCACCAAGAAGCGGGGGAGACAATGAGCAGTTCTTC.

This clonotype was observed a handful of times. This rearrangement joins TRBV6-5 to TRBJ1-2; 8 bases agree with TRBD1. The germline CDR1 and CDR2 sequences are MNHEY and SVGAGI. This CDR3 has 13 amino acids. The trim removed 3 bases at V and 8 bases at J, leaving 5 bases unmatched. CDR3 nucleotides: TGTGCCAGCAGTTATACACAGGGGGGAGGCTACACCTTC. The encoded protein is CASSYTQGGGYTF.

This clonotype occurred many times. The chain links TRBV6-6 to TRBJ1-5, with D possibly being TRBD1 (6 bases). The length of the CDR3 is 14 residues. CDR1 MNHNY and CDR2 SVGAGI come from the germline V gene (reference sequence). V lost 2 bases to trimming and J lost 7 bases, with 12 bases between them. DNA of the CDR3: TGTGCCAGCAGTTACGTTGCAGGGGAGCAGCCCCAGCATTTT. This gives the protein CASSYVAGEQPQHF.

This clonotype was found a few times. The V and J genes are TRBV6-6 and TRBJ2-7; TRBD2 is a possible D gene (5 bases). This CDR3 spans 14 amino acids. Per the germline V gene, CDR1 is MNHNY and CDR2 is SVGAGI (reference sequence). Between the trimmed V and J ends, which lost 7 bases and 0 bases, there was a span of 13 bases. The CDR3 spells CASTPDGNSYEQYF. CDR3 in DNA: TGTGCCAGCACCCCCGACGGGAACTCCTACGAGCAGTACTTC.

This clonotype was detected a few times. The chain has TRBV7-2 and TRBJ1-4; D uncertain. V lost 5 bases and J lost 2, with 9 bases in between. The CDR3 totals 14 residues. Germline V gene sequence: CDR1 SGHTA, CDR2 FQGNSA. The CDR3 is CASSRVGTNEKLFF. The CDR3 region has the DNA TGTGCCAGCAGCCGGGTAGGGACTAATGAAAAACTGTTTTTT.

V gene TRBV12-3 or TRBV12-4 combines with J gene TRBJ2-3; tentative D call: TRBD2 (6 bases). Trimming shortened V by 6 bases and J by 4 bases, and 14 bases separated the two germline ends. CDR3 size: 14 residues. Written as DNA, the CDR3 is TGTGCCAGCAGGACTGGGACTTCTCCAGATACGCAGTATTTT. It translates to CASRTGTSPDTQYF.

This clonotype has more than one count but fewer than ten. The chain employs TRBV6-5 and TRBJ1-6; D unresolved. Germline CDR1 reads MNHEY; CDR2 reads SVGAGI. The V end lost 7 bases, the J end lost 7 bases, and 20 bases lay between the germline ends. The CDR3 has 16 amino acids. For the CDR3, the DNA is TGTGCCAGCACCACCTTCGCGGCCCCGACGAATTCACCCCTCCACTTT. Its translation is CASTTFAAPTNSPLHF.

This clonotype showed up many times. The genes are TRBV7-9 and TRBJ2-1, with TRBD1 as a possible D gene (5 bases). The CDR3 runs to 14 residues. From germline, CDR1 is SEHNR and CDR2 FQNEAQ (reference sequence). V lost 1 base and J lost 6, with 10 bases in between. In DNA form, the CDR3 reads TGTGCCAGCAGCTTAGTGGCGACAGTCAATGAGCAGTTCTTC. Its protein is CASSLVATVNEQFF.

This clonotype appeared many times. This chain uses TRBV6-2 or TRBV6-3 with TRBJ2-7; TRBD2 matches 11 bases. The V gene end was trimmed by 6 bases and the J gene end by 4 bases; junction bases not matched to a gene: 8. The CDR3 consists of 15 residues. CDR1 and CDR2 from the germline V gene are MNHEY and SVGEGT. CDR3 nucleotide sequence: TGTGCCAGCAGACCCGGGACTAGCGGAGATTACGAGCAGTACGTC. It translates to CASRPGTSGDYEQYV.

The rearrangement uses TRBV7-2 and TRBJ2-7; 7 bases agree with TRBD1. Germline values: CDR1 SGHTA, CDR2 FQGNSA. V lost 5 bases, J lost 3 bases, and 10 bases stayed unmatched. The CDR3 totals 15 residues. CDR3 bases: TGTGCCAGCAGCCGAGGACAGGCCTCCCTCTACGAGCAGTACTTC. It yields the protein CASSRGQASLYEQYF.

This clonotype has ten or more counts. J is TRBJ2-3 and V is TRBV6-5; D gene uncertain. Looked up from germline, CDR1 is MNHEY and CDR2 is SVGAGI. The CDR3 runs 14 residues. V lost 6 bases, J lost 1 base, and 11 bases lay in between. The CDR3 loop is CASSPAGGTDTQYF. Written as DNA, the CDR3 is TGTGCCAGCAGCCCCGCAGGAGGCACAGATACGCAGTATTTT.

Only a few counts were recorded for this clonotype. The rearrangement joins TRBV7-2 to TRBJ1-6, with D possibly matching TRBD1 (5 bases). CDR1 and CDR2 from the germline V gene are SGHTA and FQGNSA. The CDR3 totals 16 residues. With 5 bases removed from V and 7 bases from J, the gap between germline ends came to 18 bases. The DNA of the CDR3 is TGTGCCAGCAGCCGGGGGGTCGTCAGGGACAATTCACCCCTCCACTTT. Amino acids: CASSRGVVRDNSPLHF.

The chain employs TRBV20-1 and TRBJ1-1; D is unresolved. This CDR3 region has 11 residues. Germline assignment: CDR1 DFQATT and CDR2 SNEGSKA (reference sequence). Trimming removed 3 bases at V and 3 bases at J, with 5 bases between. CDR3 in amino acids: CSASHYTEAFF. CDR3 DNA: TGCAGTGCTAGTCATTACACTGAAGCTTTCTTT.